The sample holds many counts of the clone carrying this T cell receptor beta chain. What it binds is unknown. Exclusion of patients followed from uncontrolled infection, other autoimmune disease, pregnancy or lactation. The blood sample predates any ophthalmopathy symptoms, coming from first hyperthyroidism diagnosis. The sample comes from a study of T cells in Graves' hyperthyroidism and ophthalmopathy. Study-wide points: Progression to ophthalmopathy was predicted a median of 6.5 months early. Most thyroid clonotypes expanded above 0.001 appeared in blood too.

CDR1 is DFQATT, CDR2 SNEGSKA, per germline (reference sequence). CDR3 length: 15 residues. Trimming took off 6 bases at V and 0 bases at J, with 15 bases between the two ends. Amplified TCR beta CDR3 regions derived from RNA transcripts. The HTBI primer set served for first-round RT-PCR of the TCR CDR3. MiXCR was run by TCRdb on the multiplex PCR reads, yielding one entry per CDR3 protein. The table has 690,000 or so distinct CDR3 sequences, roughly 20% seen once; the top ten hold approximately 15%. This TCR was recovered from a woman aged 45-65 years with Graves' hyperthyroidism that later progressed to Graves' ophthalmopathy. V usage is TRBV20-1 and J usage is TRBJ1-5, with a tentative D call TRBD1 (5 bases). Sequencing was performed on blood. CDR3 DNA sequence: TGCAGTGCGAGAAAGACGACAGCTAGCAATCAGCCCCAGCATTTT. Amino acid sequence: CSARKTTASNQPQHF.